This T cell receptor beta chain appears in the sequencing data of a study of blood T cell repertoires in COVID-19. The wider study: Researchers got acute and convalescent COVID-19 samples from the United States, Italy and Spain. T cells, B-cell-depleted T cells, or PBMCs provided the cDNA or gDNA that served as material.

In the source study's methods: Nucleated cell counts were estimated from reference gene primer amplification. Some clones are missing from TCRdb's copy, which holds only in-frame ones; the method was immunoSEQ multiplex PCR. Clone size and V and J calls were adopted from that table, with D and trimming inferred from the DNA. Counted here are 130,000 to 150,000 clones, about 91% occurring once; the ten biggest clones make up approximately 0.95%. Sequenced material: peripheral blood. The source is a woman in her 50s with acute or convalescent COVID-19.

The CDR3 DNA reads TGTGCCATCAGTGAGTACCAGGGGGCACGGGAGCAGTACTTC. Amino acid sequence: CAISEYQGAREQYF. The J gene is TRBJ2-7, the V gene TRBV10-3; TRBD1 matches 8 bases. Trimming removed 1 base from V and 7 bases from J; junction bases left unmatched: 6. The CDR3 is 14 residues long. Germline V gene lookup returns CDR1 ENHRY and CDR2 SYGVKD.